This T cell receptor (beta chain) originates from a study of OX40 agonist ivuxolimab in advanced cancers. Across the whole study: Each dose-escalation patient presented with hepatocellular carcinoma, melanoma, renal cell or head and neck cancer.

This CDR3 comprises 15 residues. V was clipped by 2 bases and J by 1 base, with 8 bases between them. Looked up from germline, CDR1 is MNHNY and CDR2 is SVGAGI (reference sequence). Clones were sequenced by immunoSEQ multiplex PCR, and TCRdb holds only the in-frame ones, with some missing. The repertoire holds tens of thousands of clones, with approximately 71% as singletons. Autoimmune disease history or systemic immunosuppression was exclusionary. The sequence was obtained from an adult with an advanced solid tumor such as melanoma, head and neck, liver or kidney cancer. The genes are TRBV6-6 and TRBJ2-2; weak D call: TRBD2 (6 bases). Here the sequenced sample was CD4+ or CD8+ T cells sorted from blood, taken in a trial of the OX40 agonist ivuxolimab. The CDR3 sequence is CASSYVSGNTGELFF. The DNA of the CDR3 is TGTGCCAGCAGTTACGTTAGCGGGAACACCGGGGAGCTGTTTTTT.